The TCR beta chain described here comes from a study of CD8 T cells in Susac syndrome. The wider study: Patients with Susac syndrome had blood drawn and were at that point therapy-naive, on corticosteroids, or on intravenous immunoglobulin alone. General study points: CD8+ clonal expansion in Susac was maximal in TEMRA cells and in active patients.

With V trimmed by 4 bases and J by 6 bases, 8 bases remained unmatched. The CDR3 has 14 residues. In germline, CDR1 is GTSNPN, CDR2 SVGIG (reference sequence). cDNA came from about 0.51 to 1 ug RNA primed by random hexamers. By means of immunoSEQ multiplex PCR, TCR beta CDR3 spanning 54 Vbeta and 13 Jbeta underwent amplification. TCRdb recomputed calls from the immunoSEQ multiplex PCR reads with MiXCR, one row per CDR3 protein. The sample lists some 120,000 distinct CDR3 sequences, about 95% occurring once. Details on this clonotype: Its antigen is unknown.

TEMRA cells were FACS-enriched, and CD8+ and CD4+ T cells were isolated negatively. The rearrangement uses TRBV30 and TRBJ1-5, with 8 bases identical to TRBD1. The source is a human donor with Susac syndrome. Sequencing was carried out using CD8+ T cells from PBMCs. CDR3 in amino acids: CAWTPGQEGQPQHF. The CDR3 nucleotides read TGTGCCTGGACCCCGGGACAGGAAGGTCAGCCCCAGCATTTT.